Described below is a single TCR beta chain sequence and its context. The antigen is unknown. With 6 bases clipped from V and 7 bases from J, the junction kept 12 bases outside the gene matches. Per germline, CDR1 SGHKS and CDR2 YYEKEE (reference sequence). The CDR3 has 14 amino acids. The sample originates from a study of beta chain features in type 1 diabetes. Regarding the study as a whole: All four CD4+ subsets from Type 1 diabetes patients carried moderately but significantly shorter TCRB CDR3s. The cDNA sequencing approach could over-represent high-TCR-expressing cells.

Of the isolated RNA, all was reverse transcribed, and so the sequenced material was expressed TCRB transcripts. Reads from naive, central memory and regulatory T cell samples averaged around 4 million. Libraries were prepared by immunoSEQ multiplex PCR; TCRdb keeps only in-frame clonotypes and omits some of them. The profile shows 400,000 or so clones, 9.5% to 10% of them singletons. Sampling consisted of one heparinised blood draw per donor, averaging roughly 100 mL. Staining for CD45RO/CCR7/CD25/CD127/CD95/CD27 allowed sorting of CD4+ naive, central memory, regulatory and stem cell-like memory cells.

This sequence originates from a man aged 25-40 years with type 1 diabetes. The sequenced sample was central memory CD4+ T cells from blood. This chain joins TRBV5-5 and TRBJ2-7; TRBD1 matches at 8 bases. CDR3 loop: CASNTGQGLREQYF. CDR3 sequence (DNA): TGTGCCAGCAACACCGGACAGGGCCTACGGGAGCAGTACTTC.